A selection of T cell receptor beta chains follows, all from one sample in a study of OX40 agonist ivuxolimab in advanced cancers. Libraries were prepared by immunoSEQ multiplex PCR; TCRdb keeps only in-frame clonotypes and omits some of them. The data contain about 79,000 clones, approximately 90% of them singletons. The sample was CD4+ or CD8+ T cells sorted from blood, taken in a trial of the OX40 agonist ivuxolimab. These TCRs come from an adult with an advanced solid tumor such as melanoma, head and neck, liver or kidney cancer. Each CDR3 is given with its conserved first and last residue. A D gene is named only where the DNA matches it firmly. Rows give clone size only sometimes, using once, few, many, or a class for an expanded clone.

DNA: TGTGCCAGTAATCCCTCCGGGGCTGGGGCCAACGTCCTGACTTTC; CDR3: CASNPSGAGANVLTF; J: TRBJ2-6; D: -; length: 15; size: -; V: TRBV19
DNA: TGTGCCAGCAGTTACTCGAAGAATTCACCCCTCCACTTT; CDR3: CASSYSKNSPLHF; J: TRBJ1-6; D: -; length: 13; size: -; V: TRBV6-5
DNA: TGTGCCAGCAGCTCCGGACTAGCGGGAGGTCTAAATGAGCAGTTCTTC; CDR3: CASSSGLAGGLNEQFF; J: TRBJ2-1; D: TRBD2; length: 16; size: -; V: TRBV11-3
DNA: TGTGCCAGCAGCCGGGAGACCTACAATGAGCAGTTCTTC; CDR3: CASSRETYNEQFF; J: TRBJ2-1; D: -; length: 13; size: -; V: TRBV2
DNA: TGTGCCAGCAGTGCCAATAATTCACCCCTCCACTTT; CDR3: CASSANNSPLHF; J: TRBJ1-6; D: -; length: 12; size: -; V: TRBV2
DNA: TGTGCCAGCAGCCCGCACAGATACTACGAGCAGTACTTC; CDR3: CASSPHRYYEQYF; J: TRBJ2-7; D: -; length: 13; size: -; V: TRBV7-2
DNA: TGTGCCAGCAGCGTAGCTCTAGCGGGGGGGGAGCAGTACTTC; CDR3: CASSVALAGGEQYF; J: TRBJ2-7; D: TRBD2; length: 14; size: -; V: TRBV9
DNA: TGTGCCAGCGGCGGCCTGAGGGAGGGTGAGCAGTTCTTC; CDR3: CASGGLREGEQFF; J: TRBJ2-1; D: TRBD2; length: 13; size: -; V: TRBV28
DNA: TGTGCCAGTAGTATAGCCTCCCTAAGACAGGGGAGAGACATTCAGTACTTC; CDR3: CASSIASLRQGRDIQYF; J: TRBJ2-4; D: TRBD1; length: 17; size: once; V: TRBV19
DNA: TGTGCCAGCTCTGCGGGGAATGAGCAGTTCTTC; CDR3: CASSAGNEQFF; J: TRBJ2-1; D: -; length: 11; size: -; V: TRBV18
DNA: TGCGCCAGCAGCCAAGGGGGGGCCTACTATGGCTACACCTTC; CDR3: CASSQGGAYYGYTF; J: TRBJ1-2; D: -; length: 14; size: -; V: TRBV4-3
DNA: TGTGCCAGCAGCCAGGGAGGACAGGGAACCTTTTACGAGCAGTACTTC; CDR3: CASSQGGQGTFYEQYF; J: TRBJ2-7; D: TRBD1; length: 16; size: -; V: TRBV4-2
DNA: TGTGCCAGCAGCCTACAACAGAACACTGAAGCTTTCTTT; CDR3: CASSLQQNTEAFF; J: TRBJ1-1; D: -; length: 13; size: -; V: TRBV14
DNA: TGTGCCAGCAGCAGGGGTAGCGGGGTTAGCTCCTACAATGAGCAGTTCTTC; CDR3: CASSRGSGVSSYNEQFF; J: TRBJ2-1; D: TRBD2; length: 17; size: -; V: TRBV11-2
DNA: TGCAGCGTTGACGTGTGGGGGCAGGGCAACTACGAGCAGTACTTC; CDR3: CSVDVWGQGNYEQYF; J: TRBJ2-7; D: -; length: 15; size: -; V: TRBV29-1
DNA: TGTGCCATCAGTGGCCCCAGCTCTGGGGCCAACGTCCTGACTTTC; CDR3: CAISGPSSGANVLTF; J: TRBJ2-6; D: -; length: 15; size: -; V: TRBV10-3
DNA: TGCGCCAGCAGCCAAGAAATTGGACTAGCGGTCAGGGAGACCCAGTACTTC; CDR3: CASSQEIGLAVRETQYF; J: TRBJ2-5; D: TRBD2; length: 17; size: once; V: TRBV4-1
DNA: TGTGCCTGGCAAGTCGGGCTAGCGGCCCGTCAAGAGACCCAGTACTTC; CDR3: CAWQVGLAARQETQYF; J: TRBJ2-5; D: TRBD2; length: 16; size: -; V: TRBV30
DNA: TGTGCCAGCAGCTTAAGCCTAGCGGGAGTTGTAGATACGCAGTATTTT; CDR3: CASSLSLAGVVDTQYF; J: TRBJ2-3; D: TRBD2; length: 16; size: -; V: TRBV7-2
DNA: TGTGCCAGCAGCGTAGCCCGGGCAGATACGCAGTATTTT; CDR3: CASSVARADTQYF; J: TRBJ2-3; D: -; length: 13; size: -; V: TRBV13
DNA: TGTGCCAGCAGAGACGACTGGAACACTGAAGCTTTCTTT; CDR3: CASRDDWNTEAFF; J: TRBJ1-1; D: -; length: 13; size: -; V: TRBV2
DNA: TGTGCCAGCAGCCCCCGACTGGTAAAAGAGACCCAGTACTTC; CDR3: CASSPRLVKETQYF; J: TRBJ2-5; D: -; length: 14; size: once; V: TRBV11-2
DNA: TGTGCCAGCTCACCTCGCGGGACAGGGGGCTTTGGAAACACCATATATTTT; CDR3: CASSPRGTGGFGNTIYF; J: TRBJ1-3; D: TRBD1; length: 17; size: -; V: TRBV18
DNA: TGTGCCAGTAGTATAGGGCAGATCTCTGGAAACACCATATATTTT; CDR3: CASSIGQISGNTIYF; J: TRBJ1-3; D: -; length: 15; size: -; V: TRBV19
DNA: TGTGCCAGCAGCGAAGGGACTAGCGGGGGGAGGACCTACGAGCAGTACTTC; CDR3: CASSEGTSGGRTYEQYF; J: TRBJ2-7; D: TRBD2; length: 17; size: once; V: TRBV9
DNA: TGTGCCAGCAGTTTATACGAGCAGTACTTC; CDR3: CASSLYEQYF; J: TRBJ2-7; D: -; length: 10; size: -; V: TRBV28
DNA: TGTGCCAGCAGCTTAGGGGGGGCACTCGAGCAGTACTTC; CDR3: CASSLGGALEQYF; J: TRBJ2-7; D: -; length: 13; size: -; V: TRBV11-1
DNA: TGTGCCAGCAGGGGACCAAACACTGAAGCTTTCTTT; CDR3: CASRGPNTEAFF; J: TRBJ1-1; D: -; length: 12; size: -; V: TRBV6-5
DNA: TGTGCCAGCAGTGCCGGGGGGGCGGGTTACGAGCAGTACTTC; CDR3: CASSAGGAGYEQYF; J: TRBJ2-7; D: TRBD2; length: 14; size: -; V: TRBV6-5
DNA: TGTGCCAGCAGCTTTCAGGGCCAGGGGGCAGCTTTCTTT; CDR3: CASSFQGQGAAFF; J: TRBJ1-1; D: TRBD1; length: 13; size: -; V: TRBV7-3
DNA: TGTGCCAGCAGTCTCGAAATAGCGGGAGGAACAGATACGCAGTATTTT; CDR3: CASSLEIAGGTDTQYF; J: TRBJ2-3; D: TRBD2; length: 16; size: -; V: TRBV27
DNA: TGCGCCAGCAGCTTGGAAGGGAATGGGGAGCAGTTCTTC; CDR3: CASSLEGNGEQFF; J: TRBJ2-1; D: -; length: 13; size: -; V: TRBV5-1
DNA: TGTGCCAGCAGCCCTGGTGGGTCGGCTAATGAAAAACTGTTTTTT; CDR3: CASSPGGSANEKLFF; J: TRBJ1-4; D: -; length: 15; size: -; V: TRBV5-4
DNA: TGTGCCAGCAGTACCCGGGGGATCCGAGATGGCTACACCTTC; CDR3: CASSTRGIRDGYTF; J: TRBJ1-2; D: -; length: 14; size: once; V: TRBV6-5
DNA: TGTGCCAGCAGTTATTTATCGGGCTTCTCCTACGAGCAGTACTTC; CDR3: CASSYLSGFSYEQYF; J: TRBJ2-7; D: -; length: 15; size: -; V: TRBV6-6